A selection of T cell receptor beta chains follows, all from one sample in a study of T-cell reconstitution after alpha-beta-depleted transplantation in children. TCRdb re-called the PCR reads through MiXCR, storing one row per CDR3 protein. The sample includes 350,000 to 450,000 distinct CDR3 sequences, about an eighth of them seen just once. The sequences come from PBMCs, collected from the stem cell graft. These receptors came from a human donor who donated a stem cell graft to a child with Fanconi anemia. Both conserved end residues are part of each CDR3. A D gene is named only where the DNA matches it firmly. Clone size is stated in some rows and not others, as once, few, many or a class when expanded.

>TRBD2|TRBV7-2|.|TRBJ2-5
TGTGCCAGCAGCCCCGGGAGTAGCGGGGGGGCAGAGACCCAGTACTTC
CASSPGSSGGAETQYF
>.|TRBV27|.|TRBJ2-1
TGTGCCAGCAGTGCCCCCTCCTTCAATGTGCATGAGCAGTTCTTC
CASSAPSFNVHEQFF
>.|TRBV10-2|.|TRBJ2-6
TGCGCCAGCAGTGAAGATCAGCGCGGAAACTCTGGGGCCAACGTCCTGACTTTC
CASSEDQRGNSGANVLTF
>.|TRBV5-1|few|TRBJ1-2
TGCGCCAGCAGCTTTGGGGCGAACTATGGCTACACCTTC
CASSFGANYGYTF
>.|TRBV20-1|.|TRBJ1-5
TGCAGTGCCATCCGGGACACCAATCAGCCCCAGCATTTT
CSAIRDTNQPQHF
>TRBD2|TRBV7-8|.|TRBJ2-3
TGTGCCAGCAGGCCGACTAGCGGGGGACCAGATACGCAGTATTTT
CASRPTSGGPDTQYF
>.|TRBV29-1|.|TRBJ1-1
TGCAGCGTTGTGGGGGGGATGAACACTGAAGCTTTCTTT
CSVVGGMNTEAFF
>.|TRBV27|.|TRBJ2-6
TGTGCCAGCAGTTCGCCCTCCCTCTCTGGGGCCAACGTCCTGACTTTC
CASSSPSLSGANVLTF
>TRBD1|TRBV6-5|few|TRBJ1-5
TGTGCCAGCAGTTACCCGACAGGGGAAAATCAGCCCCAGCATTTT
CASSYPTGENQPQHF
>.|TRBV6-1|many|TRBJ2-2
TGTGCCAGCAGCAGGGGACATCGGAACACCGGGGAGCTGTTTTTT
CASSRGHRNTGELFF
>.|TRBV5-1|many|TRBJ1-2
TGTGCCAGCAGCTTGGAGGGCATTAACTATGGCTACACCTTC
CASSLEGINYGYTF
>.|TRBV18|.|TRBJ2-3
TGTGCCAGCTCCCCACCTGTACTAGGAGGGGGCTTAGATACGCAGTATTTT
CASSPPVLGGGLDTQYF
>TRBD2|TRBV5-4|.|TRBJ2-5
TGTGCCAGCAGCTTGGAGCGGGGCCCCCAAGAGACCCAGTACTTC
CASSLERGPQETQYF
>.|TRBV12-3/TRBV12-4|.|TRBJ2-5
TGTGCCAGCAGTTTTTCGTGGGACCAAGAGACCCAGTACTTC
CASSFSWDQETQYF
>.|TRBV20-1|.|TRBJ2-5
TGCAGTGCCGGCAGGGCCCAAGAGACCCAGTACTTC
CSAGRAQETQYF
>TRBD2|TRBV7-2|many|TRBJ2-3
TGTGCCAGCAGCTCCACTAGCGGGCCCACAGATACGCAGTATTTT
CASSSTSGPTDTQYF
>TRBD1|TRBV29-1|many|TRBJ1-1
TGCAGCGCCCGACAGGGGGTAGGCACTGAAGCTTTCTTT
CSARQGVGTEAFF
>TRBD1|TRBV28|few|TRBJ1-1
TGTGCCAGCAGGAGACAGGGGGCCGGGAACACTGAAGCTTTCTTT
CASRRQGAGNTEAFF
>TRBD1|TRBV20-1|many|TRBJ1-2
TGCAGTGCTACAGCCCCCCGAACAGGGGTGCGCGGCTACACCTTC
CSATAPRTGVRGYTF
>TRBD1|TRBV20-1|.|TRBJ1-6
TGCAGTGCTAGAAAGTCGACAGGGGATTTGGGTTCACCCCTCCACTTT
CSARKSTGDLGSPLHF
>.|TRBV12-3/TRBV12-4|.|TRBJ2-2
TGTGCCAGCAGTTTAATCCGGATTGTTTCCAACACCGGGGAGCTGTTTTTT
CASSLIRIVSNTGELFF
>.|TRBV3-1|many|TRBJ2-1
TGTGCCAGCAGCCAAGCCCTAGCTTCCTACAATGAGCAGTTCTTC
CASSQALASYNEQFF
>.|TRBV12-3/TRBV12-4|.|TRBJ2-1
TGTGCCAGCAGTGCCCGGGACACACTCTTCAAGGAGCAGTTCTTC
CASSARDTLFKEQFF
>.|TRBV11-2|.|TRBJ1-1
TGTGCCAGCAGCTTCCTCGAGGACACTGAAGCTTTCTTT
CASSFLEDTEAFF
>TRBD1|TRBV11-2|few|TRBJ1-1
TGTGCCAGCTCCCCCACGCACCACCAACCGAATTTAGACAGGGTTAGGGGTGAAGCTTTCTTT
CASSPTHHQPNLDRVRGEAFF
>TRBD1|TRBV28|many|TRBJ2-5
TGTGCCAGCAGTTTATTGGGGACAGGGGCAGAGACCCAGTACTTC
CASSLLGTGAETQYF
>.|TRBV4-3|few|TRBJ2-5
TGCGCCAGCAGCCGAAGACTTGATCAAGAGACCCAGTACTTC
CASSRRLDQETQYF
>.|TRBV5-1|.|TRBJ1-2
TGCGCCAGCAGCTCGGTTGAAGGGAACTATAACTATGGCTACACCTTC
CASSSVEGNYNYGYTF
>TRBD2|TRBV7-3|.|TRBJ2-3
TGTGCCAGCAGCTTAATGAGCGGGGGGGCTTCAGATACGCAGTATTTT
CASSLMSGGASDTQYF
>.|TRBV6-1|.|TRBJ1-3
TGTGCCAGCAGACCAAACGGAAACACCATATATTTT
CASRPNGNTIYF
>TRBD1|TRBV4-2|.|TRBJ1-2
TGTGCCAGCAGCCAGATTACCGGGACAGTCTATGGCTACACCTTC
CASSQITGTVYGYTF
>TRBD1|TRBV5-1|many|TRBJ1-1
TGCGCCAGCAGATCCGGGACAGTCGACACTGAAGCTTTCTTT
CASRSGTVDTEAFF
>TRBD1|TRBV5-6|many|TRBJ2-3
TGTGCCAGCAGCTCCGGGACAGGGGGGTCAGATACGCAGTATTTT
CASSSGTGGSDTQYF
>.|TRBV5-6|many|TRBJ2-3
TGTGCCAGCAGCTTCAGGGGTGCAGATACGCAGTATTTT
CASSFRGADTQYF
>.|TRBV29-1|.|TRBJ2-5
TGCAGCTCTTCTAAAGGGGTATTAGAGACCCAGTACTTC
CSSSKGVLETQYF
>TRBD1|TRBV3-1|.|TRBJ1-1
TGTGCCAGCAGCCAAGTGGGATACCGGGACAGGGGGTCGAACACTGAAGCTTTCTTT
CASSQVGYRDRGSNTEAFF
>.|TRBV5-1|many|TRBJ2-1
TGCGCCAGCAGCCCCGTGGGGGCGGGGGTTAATGAGCAGTTCTTC
CASSPVGAGVNEQFF
>.|TRBV20-1|.|TRBJ2-3
TGCAGTGCTAGTTCTAGTTCGGATACGCAGTATTTT
CSASSSSDTQYF
>.|TRBV7-2|few|TRBJ2-1
TGTGCCAGCAGCTTGTGGGATGAGCAGTTCTTC
CASSLWDEQFF
>TRBD2|TRBV7-2|.|TRBJ2-1
TGTGCCAGCAGCTCCGGACTAGCGGGGGCCTACAATGAGCAGTTCTTC
CASSSGLAGAYNEQFF
>TRBD2|TRBV27|.|TRBJ2-3
TGTGCCAGCAGTTTTTTAGGGGGTAGCGGGGCAGATACGCAGTATTTT
CASSFLGGSGADTQYF